The 10 T cell receptor beta chains below were found in one sample sequenced in a study of T-cell memory formation after mild COVID-19. In TCRdb, the 5' RACE reads were re-called with MiXCR into one record per CDR3 protein. This table has hundreds of thousands of distinct CDR3 sequences, approximately 22% appearing once. Sequenced material: PBMCs or a T cell subset sorted from them (not recorded which). The receptor set was obtained from a man between 18 and 35 years old who had mild COVID-19 (a few samples of this study predate the infection). Cell type and time point are not known.

The CDR3 sequence is CASSAQIGDRGYTF. The DNA of the CDR3 is TGTGCCAGCAGTGCTCAGATAGGGGATAGAGGCTACACCTTC. The chain carries TRBV12-3 or TRBV12-4 and TRBJ1-2, with D tentatively TRBD1 (5 bases). V was pared by 5 bases and J by 8 bases, with 18 bases between. CDR3 length equals 14 residues.

This clonotype was found a few times. The chain combines TRBV6-5 with TRBJ1-3; D is unresolved. V was clipped by 0 bases and J by 0 bases, with 3 bases between them. The CDR3 loop spans 14 amino acids. In germline, CDR1 is MNHEY, CDR2 SVGAGI. The CDR3 protein is CASSYSPSGNTIYF. As DNA, the CDR3 is TGTGCCAGCAGTTACTCACCCTCTGGAAACACCATATATTTT.

This clonotype was observed at least ten times. The chain has TRBV20-1 and TRBJ2-3; TRBD1 is a possible D gene (5 bases). V was trimmed by 3 bases and J by 2 bases, leaving 27 bases between them. The V gene's germline CDR1 is DFQATT and CDR2 SNEGSKA (reference sequence). The CDR3 extends over 19 amino acids. The CDR3 is CSARTVTAAALHPTDTQYF. As DNA, the CDR3 is TGCAGTGCTAGGACGGTGACAGCAGCAGCACTGCACCCCACAGATACGCAGTATTTT.

Here the CDR3 DNA reads TGTGCCAGCAGTTTAGCGCGCACGGCGGCCATATATTTT. It encodes CASSLARTAAIYF. This sequence joins TRBV12-3 or TRBV12-4 and TRBJ1-3; D uncertain. CDR3 length equals 13 residues. V shed 0 bases and J shed 11 bases, with 11 bases lying between them.

The rearrangement links TRBV5-1 to TRBJ2-5; D is unresolved. Per germline, CDR1 SGHRS and CDR2 YFSETQ. Trimming took off 2 bases at V and 0 bases at J, with 11 bases between the two ends. The CDR3 consists of 15 residues. This CDR3 is CASSFRQAYQETQYF. CDR3 nucleotide sequence: TGCGCCAGCAGCTTCAGGCAGGCATACCAAGAGACCCAGTACTTC.

The chain couples TRBV28 to TRBJ1-4; 9 bases are a match to TRBD1. The germline gives CDR1 MDHEN, CDR2 SYDVKM. This CDR3 is 15 amino acids long. Losses at the gene ends were 4 bases for V and 4 bases for J; bases not matched to a gene: 4. The CDR3: CASSWGTGYNEKLFF. In DNA, the CDR3 is TGTGCCAGCAGTTGGGGGACAGGGTATAATGAAAAACTGTTTTTT. The full variable domain, completed using reference TRBV28 and TRBJ1-4, is DVKVTQSSRYLVKRTGEKVFLECVQDMDHENMFWYRQDPGLGLRLIYFSYDVKMKEKGDIPEGYSVSREKKERFSLILESASTNQTSMYLCASSWGTGYNEKLFFGSGTQLSVL.

The chain has TRBV29-1 and TRBJ2-1; D is tentatively TRBD1 or TRBD2 (5 bases each). The CDR3 consists of 13 residues. V dropped 4 bases and J dropped 5 bases, with 12 bases sitting between them. CDR1 and CDR2 (germline): SQVTM, ANQGSEA. For the CDR3, the DNA is TGCAGCGTTGTGGGGGTACCTGACAATGAGCAGTTCTTC. As protein: CSVVGVPDNEQFF.

CDR3 DNA: TGTGCCAGCAGTTTCAGCGGGGAGGGATACGGGGAGCTGTTTTTT. Protein sequence: CASSFSGEGYGELFF. This chain joins TRBV28 and TRBJ2-2; 7 bases match TRBD2. CDR1 is MDHEN, CDR2 SYDVKM, per germline. J lost 7 bases, V lost 3 bases, and 8 bases had no gene match. The CDR3 is made up of 15 amino acids.

This rearrangement joins TRBV9 to TRBJ2-5; D gene unclear. The CDR3 loop spans 14 amino acids. From germline, CDR1 is SGDLS and CDR2 YYNGEE. Trimming removed 4 bases from V and 1 base from J, with 11 bases in between. The CDR3 sequence: CASSPQLIQETQYF. Here the CDR3 DNA reads TGTGCCAGCAGCCCCCAATTGATCCAAGAGACCCAGTACTTC.

The chain uses TRBV5-1 and TRBJ1-4, with a weak D call TRBD1 (6 bases). Trimming pared 5 bases from V and 5 bases from J, leaving 16 bases between. Germline-derived CDR1 and CDR2 are SGHRS and YFSETQ. CDR3 size: 15 residues. CDR3 region: CASRPRGTSNEKLFF. The CDR3, as DNA: TGCGCCAGCAGACCCCGGGGGACATCGAATGAAAAACTGTTTTTT.